The T cell receptor (beta chain) under discussion was sequenced for a study of T cell responses to AZD1222 COVID-19 vaccine. Study-wide points: When two AZD1222 doses had been given, Spike-specific TCR breadth and depth rose.

Trimming removed 2 bases from V and 7 bases from J; junction bases left unmatched: 12. Per the germline V gene, CDR1 is LNHDA and CDR2 is SQIVND (reference sequence). CDR3 length: 16 residues. Details on this clone: Its matching antigen is unknown.

Here immunoSEQ multiplex PCR was the method, and the copy in TCRdb shows in-frame clones only, minus some. This table holds about 100,000 clones, 85% to 95% found once. Sequenced material: peripheral blood, taken on day 0 of AZD1222 vaccination. The receptor was derived from an adult in good health. J is TRBJ2-7 and V is TRBV19; 9 nucleotides match TRBD1. CDR3 nucleotide sequence: TGTGCCAGTAGTATATCTCCCCCAGGGACAGGGAGAGAGCAGTACTTC. It codes for CASSISPPGTGREQYF.